One and the same sample provided the 13 T cell receptor beta chains below, sequenced in a study of T cells in Graves' hyperthyroidism and ophthalmopathy. RNA transcripts gave rise to amplified TCR beta CDR3 regions. RT-PCR in the first round (using the HTBI primer set) targeted the TCR CDR3. TCRdb ran MiXCR on the multiplex PCR reads and lists one entry per CDR3 protein. The data contain hundreds of thousands of distinct CDR3 sequences, around 20% of them seen just once; the ten biggest clones take up 16%. The sample taken for sequencing was blood. The receptors come from a woman in her forties or fifties with Graves' hyperthyroidism that later progressed to Graves' ophthalmopathy.

A word on this clonotype: A much larger clone differs by one base, so this may be a read error. The J gene is TRBJ2-7, the V gene TRBV27, with TRBD2 matching over 8 bases. The CDR3 consists of 14 residues. J was trimmed by 3 bases and V by 5 bases; bases with no gene match: 6. Germline CDR1 is MNHEY and CDR2 is SMNVEV (reference sequence). The CDR3 sequence is CASSLTSGRYEQYF. In DNA form, the CDR3 reads TGTGCCAGCAGTCTTACTAGCGGTCGCTACGAGCAGTACTTC.

This clonotype was seen at least ten times. The CDR3 bases are TGTGCCACCAGCAGAGTGCTTGAGGGGGCGGTTGGCTACACCTTC. Encoded protein: CATSRVLEGAVGYTF. The rearrangement links TRBV15 to TRBJ1-2; 7 nucleotides align to TRBD1. Losses at the gene ends were 1 base for V and 7 bases for J; bases not matched to a gene: 9. CDR3 length: 15 amino acids. Germline lookup yields CDR1 LNHNV and CDR2 YYDKDF (reference sequence).

In this sample, this clonotype turned up many times. V usage is TRBV6-6 and J usage is TRBJ2-5; D is uncertain. This CDR3 spans 13 amino acids. Trimming pared 2 bases from V and 2 bases from J, leaving 6 bases between. From germline, CDR1 is MNHNY and CDR2 SVGAGI (reference sequence). CDR3 in DNA: TGTGCCAGCAGTTACACCAGGCAAGAGACCCAGTACTTC. Protein: CASSYTRQETQYF.

This clonotype was seen repeatedly, ten times or more. This chain connects TRBV5-1 to TRBJ1-3; TRBD1 agrees at 8 bases. Trimming cost V 4 bases and J 4 bases; bases outside gene matches: 10. This CDR3 comprises 16 residues. Germline V gene sequence: CDR1 SGHRS, CDR2 YFSETQ. The CDR3 reads CASSVTGAGAGNTIYF. The DNA of the CDR3 is TGCGCCAGCAGCGTGACAGGGGCCGGTGCGGGAAACACCATATATTTT.

The CDR3 DNA is TGCGCCAGCAGCAGGGACAGTTTCACAGATACGCAGTATTTT. As protein: CASSRDSFTDTQYF. The chain recombines TRBV5-1 with TRBJ2-3; 7 bases fit TRBD1. This CDR3 region has 14 residues. Germline V gene sequence: CDR1 SGHRS, CDR2 YFSETQ. With V trimmed by 4 bases and J by 2 bases, 4 bases remained unmatched.

This clonotype turned up a few times. The chain carries TRBV19 and TRBJ1-1; TRBD1 might be the D (6 bases). Between the trimmed V and J ends, which lost 3 bases and 7 bases, there was a span of 21 bases. The length of the CDR3 is 16 residues. The germline CDR1 and CDR2 sequences are LNHDA and SQIVND (reference sequence). As DNA, the CDR3 is TGTGCCAGTAGTATGATTCGGTGGCAGGGGAAATTTGAAGCTTTCTTT. This codes for CASSMIRWQGKFEAFF.

This clonotype was seen a handful of times. This chain joins TRBV20-1 and TRBJ1-6; 9 bases are a match to TRBD1. V was pared by 0 bases and J by 6 bases, with 12 bases of the junction left unmatched. CDR1 is DFQATT and CDR2 is SNEGSKA in the germline V gene (reference sequence). The CDR3 totals 18 residues. DNA of the CDR3: TGCAGTGCTAGAGATTCGACAACTACAGGGGGCGGTAATTCACCCCTCCACTTT. Protein sequence: CSARDSTTTGGGNSPLHF.

Many counts were recorded for this clonotype. V and J are TRBV5-5 and TRBJ1-1, with TRBD1 as a possible D gene (5 bases). Looked up from germline, CDR1 is SGHKS and CDR2 is YYEKEE (reference sequence). Trimming removed 4 bases from V and 4 bases from J, with 11 bases in between. This CDR3 spans 13 amino acids. In nucleotides, the CDR3 is TGTGCCAGCAGCCAAGGGGTTAGCACTGAAGCTTTCTTT. It translates to CASSQGVSTEAFF.

This clonotype has a count of ten or more. The rearrangement uses TRBV2 and TRBJ1-4, with 7 bases matching TRBD1. The CDR3 runs 15 residues. After removal of 10 bases from V and 8 bases from J, the junction contained 16 bases not matched to a gene. CDR1 SNHLY and CDR2 FYNNEI come from the germline V gene. CDR3 region: CATDPRTGSREKLFF. As DNA, the CDR3 is TGTGCCACCGACCCCAGGACAGGATCGCGGGAAAAACTGTTTTTT.

This clonotype was seen more than once but under ten times. The chain uses TRBV9 and TRBJ2-1; the D is unclear. Trimming took off 0 bases at V and 7 bases at J, with 8 bases between the two ends. The germline V gene has CDR1 SGDLS and CDR2 YYNGEE. This CDR3 has 13 residues. CDR3 DNA: TGTGCCAGCAGCGTAGTATCCGGAAATGAGCAGTTCTTC. This gives the protein CASSVVSGNEQFF. Combining the CDR3 with reference TRBV9 and TRBJ2-1 gives the whole variable domain DSGVTQTPKHLITATGQRVTLRCSPRSGDLSVYWYQQSLDQGLQFLIQYYNGEERAKGNILERFSAQQFPDLHSELNLSSLELGDSALYFCASSVVSGNEQFFGPGTRLTVL.

This chain's CDR3 is CASSRDRVLDGYTF. DNA of the CDR3: TGTGCCAGCAGCCGGGACAGGGTGCTTGATGGCTACACCTTC. The chain uses TRBV5-6 and TRBJ1-2, with 9 bases identical to TRBD1. The CDR3 loop spans 14 amino acids. Germline CDR1 is SGHDT and CDR2 is YYEEEE. The V segment lost 4 bases and the J segment 6 bases; nucleotides outside the gene matches: 7.

This clonotype was seen ten or more times. Germline is not matched at one junction end, which may reflect a read error. The chain has TRBV7-3 and TRBJ2-7; TRBD1 matches 8 bases. The CDR3 runs to 13 residues. Per the germline V gene, CDR1 is SGHTA and CDR2 is FQGTGA. The CDR3: CASSLTGGYEQYF. The CDR3 DNA reads TGTGCCAGCAGCCTAACAGGGGGCTACGAGCAGTACTTC.

This rearrangement joins TRBV7-9 to TRBJ1-5; 8 bases agree with TRBD1. Losses at the gene ends were 2 bases for V and 7 bases for J; bases not matched to a gene: 7. Germline assignment: CDR1 SEHNR and CDR2 FQNEAQ (reference sequence). This CDR3 is 15 amino acids long. As DNA, the CDR3 is TGTGCCAGCAGCTTATGGGGACAGGATGGGCAGCCCCAGCATTTT. Translation gives CASSLWGQDGQPQHF.